Below, one T cell receptor beta chain is given with its context. This specimen comes from a study of blood T cells in healthy people across ages. Sample-barcoded 5' priming and a J-beta primer mix drove a second PCR of roughly 7 to 11 cycles. TCRdb ran MiXCR on the 5' RACE reads and lists one entry per CDR3 protein. The sample includes hundreds of thousands of distinct CDR3 sequences, 35% to 50% of them seen just once. The CDR3 length is 13 residues. V was pared by 3 bases and J by 11 bases, with 6 bases of the junction left unmatched. The V gene's germline CDR1 is SGHTA and CDR2 FQGTGA. Sequenced sample: blood. This receptor was obtained from an elderly man in good health. This chain uses TRBV7-3 with TRBJ1-5; TRBD1 matches at 8 bases. CDR3 DNA: TGTGCCAGCAGCTTCACAGGGGGAGAGACCCAGCATTTT. This codes for CASSFTGGETQHF.